This T cell receptor beta chain stems from a study of T cell clonotyping in hematopoietic cell transplantation. For the study at large: Recipients' pretransplant samples followed cytoreduction. Study results and limitations: Recipient TCR diversity dropped after transplant; expanded clonotypes rose from day 30 to 180.

CDR3 length: 14 residues. The V end was cut by 2 bases, the J end by 0 bases, with 7 bases between. Germline V gene data show CDR1 as SGHDN and CDR2 as FVKESK. The time point here: recipient sample about 28 days before transplant, after cytoreduction. Samples: about 28 days before transplant, then days 30, 100 and 180 after. Only in-frame clones appear in the TCRdb table, and some are missing; sequencing was by immunoSEQ multiplex PCR. The sample shows 65,000 to 80,000 clones, almost 97% of them seen only once. Notes on this clone: Its antigen is currently unknown.

The receptor's source is a woman between 45 and 65 years old with acute myeloid leukemia. Some clones in this sample may be carry-over from other donors' samples. The sequencing here drew on peripheral blood mononuclear cells, taken before stem cell transplant. V and J are TRBV14 and TRBJ1-1; D gene ambiguous. Here the CDR3 DNA reads TGTGCCAGCAGCCAACCGGGAATGAACACTGAAGCTTTCTTT. This codes for CASSQPGMNTEAFF.